This TCR beta chain was captured in a study of cytomegalovirus exposure and HLA in healthy donors. The overall study: As an earlier analysis found, 180 million or so T cells yielded about 100 million unique TCR beta sequences. Roughly 80 million unique TCRs from HLA-typed donors made up an early data release. General study points: The Asian-associated ancestry cluster reportedly had fewer N-insertions than the 666-donor mean in a later analysis.

With respect to this clone: The antigen is unknown.

The PCR ran on 60 Vbeta and 13 Jbeta primers. Sequencing used immunoSEQ multiplex PCR; TCRdb keeps in-frame clones, though not all of them. The sample lists under 200,000 clones, approximately 81% occurring once. Per germline, CDR1 SGHVS and CDR2 FQNEAQ. The V and J ends lost 5 bases and 4 bases, in that order; junction bases with no gene match: 5. The CDR3 covers 14 residues. V is TRBV7-8 and J is TRBJ1-3; TRBD1 matches 7 bases. The receptor's source is a male donor in good health and CMV-seronegative. The sequencing input was PBMCs. The DNA for the CDR3 is TGTGCCAGCAGCAACAGGGGAAGGGGAAACACCATATATTTT. This sequence encodes CASSNRGRGNTIYF. Full variable domain (outside the CDR3, taken from reference TRBV7-8 and TRBJ1-3): GAGVSQSPRYKVAKRGQDVALRCDPISGHVSLFWYQQALGQGPEFLTYFQNEAQLDKSGLPSDRFFAERPEGSVSTLKIQRTQQEDSAVYLCASSNRGRGNTIYFGEGSWLTVV.